A selection of T cell receptor beta chains follows, all from one sample in a study of CD8+ T cells in alopecia areata. TCRdb keeps only in-frame clones here, not all; method: immunoSEQ multiplex PCR. The data hold around 290,000 clones, with roughly 64% observed a single time. Sequenced here: CD4+ T cells sorted from blood, sampled at week 24, from a patient treated with tofacitinib. These receptors were collected from a human donor with alopecia areata. The CDR3 runs from the conserved cysteine through the conserved F or W. The D gene is left open where the match is weak. Where a row states a size, it is once, few, many or the class of an expanded clone; other rows omit it.

TRBJ2-7,TRBV30,-,few,CAWQRPVPSSYEQYF,TGTGCCTGGCAGAGACCCGTTCCGAGCTCCTACGAGCAGTACTTC
TRBJ1-1,TRBV25-1,-,once,CASSDENTEAFF,TGTGCCAGCAGTGATGAGAACACTGAAGCTTTCTTT
TRBJ2-4,TRBV6-6,TRBD2,-,CASSQPGLLSKNIQYF,TGTGCCAGCAGTCAACCGGGACTACTGAGTAAAAACATTCAGTACTTC
TRBJ2-5,TRBV30,-,-,CAWNGPSTRETQYF,TGTGCCTGGAACGGACCTAGCACTCGAGAGACCCAGTACTTC
TRBJ2-7,TRBV30,-,-,CAWSGSRNEQYF,TGTGCCTGGAGTGGGAGTCGTAACGAGCAGTACTTC
TRBJ2-7,TRBV30,TRBD1,-,CAWRPSGTGFYEQYF,TGTGCCTGGAGGCCCTCCGGGACAGGGTTCTACGAGCAGTACTTC
TRBJ2-5,TRBV4-3,-,-,CASSQGGLPGQETQYF,TGCGCCAGCAGCCAAGGGGGACTCCCGGGACAAGAGACCCAGTACTTC
TRBJ2-1,TRBV7-2,-,-,CASSLAPISSGEQFF,TGTGCCAGCAGCTTAGCACCCATTAGCTCGGGTGAGCAGTTCTTC
TRBJ1-2,TRBV27,-,-,CASSFIQDYGYTF,TGTGCCAGCAGTTTTATCCAAGACTATGGCTACACCTTC
TRBJ1-1,TRBV7-9,-,-,CASSQSSEAFF,TGTGCCAGCAGTCAGTCCTCTGAAGCTTTCTTT
TRBJ2-3,TRBV30,-,-,CAWSPPGTPQYF,TGTGCCTGGAGCCCCCCGGGGACCCCGCAGTATTTT
TRBJ2-5,TRBV11-2,-,-,CASSFGRAETQYF,TGTGCCAGCAGCTTCGGCAGGGCAGAGACCCAGTACTTC
TRBJ1-5,TRBV6-5,-,few,CASRRGGNQPQHF,TGTGCCAGCAGGCGGGGTGGCAATCAGCCCCAGCATTTT
TRBJ2-1,TRBV7-9,-,few,CASSLSGHQSTEQFF,TGTGCCAGCAGTCTGTCGGGACACCAGTCGACTGAGCAGTTCTTC
TRBJ2-1,TRBV18,TRBD1,-,CASSPLTGNLYNEQFF,TGTGCCAGCTCACCCTTGACAGGGAACCTCTACAATGAGCAGTTCTTC
TRBJ1-6,TRBV27,TRBD1,few,CASRPLDRGLNSPLHF,TGTGCCAGCAGGCCCCTCGACAGGGGGCTGAATTCACCCCTCCACTTT
TRBJ1-6,TRBV30,-,once,CAWSVKQGNRSPLHF,TGTGCCTGGAGTGTCAAACAGGGTAATCGTTCACCCCTCCACTTT